This entry lists 18 T cell receptor beta chains sequenced from one sample in a study of blood T cell repertoires in COVID-19. The data were produced by immunoSEQ multiplex PCR, yet TCRdb's version contains in-frame clones alone and is incomplete. The table includes about 67,000 clones, about nine tenths detected once. The sequencing sample was made of peripheral blood. The receptor source for this set is a man aged 50 to 59 with active COVID-19.

The gene calls are TRBV7-3 and TRBJ2-3; 8 bases align to TRBD2. Germline V gene data show CDR1 as SGHTA and CDR2 as FQGTGA. V gave up 2 bases and J gave up 0 bases; unmatched junction bases: 4. The CDR3 is made up of 16 amino acids. For the CDR3, the DNA is TGTGCCAGCAGCTTATTTCCTAGCGGGAGCACAGATACGCAGTATTTT. Protein sequence: CASSLFPSGSTDTQYF.

A few counts support this clone. V usage is TRBV5-4 and J usage is TRBJ2-1; TRBD2 matches at 8 bases. Germline lookup yields CDR1 SGHNT and CDR2 YYREEE (reference sequence). J gave up 6 bases and V 0 bases, and 5 bases lay outside the gene matches. The CDR3 is 15 amino acids. The CDR3: CASSLAGGLSNEQFF. The CDR3 DNA is TGTGCCAGCAGCTTGGCGGGAGGGCTAAGCAATGAGCAGTTCTTC.

This chain joins TRBV5-1 and TRBJ1-1, with 7 bases identical to TRBD1. The CDR3 spans 14 residues. V was clipped by 1 base and J by 2 bases; unmatched bases: 2. CDR1 SGHRS and CDR2 YFSETQ come from the germline V gene. The CDR3 bases are TGCGCCAGCAGCTTGACAGGGGAAAACACTGAAGCTTTCTTT. Its translation is CASSLTGENTEAFF.

As DNA, the CDR3 is TGTGCCAGCAGCCAGTCCCAAAATGAGCAGTTCTTC. Protein: CASSQSQNEQFF. The rearrangement joins TRBV3-1 (or the pseudogene TRBV3-2) to TRBJ2-1; D is undetermined. The germline gives CDR1 LGHDT, CDR2 YNNKEL (reference sequence). This CDR3 contains 12 residues. Trimming took off 3 bases at V and 7 bases at J, with 7 bases between the two ends.

This chain uses TRBV15 with TRBJ2-1, with D possibly being TRBD1 (6 bases). The length of the CDR3 is 14 residues. V was clipped by 3 bases and J by 5 bases, with 11 bases between them. Germline CDR1 is LNHNV and CDR2 is YYDKDF (reference sequence). CDR3 region: CATSRGARDNEQFF. The CDR3 DNA reads as TGTGCCACCAGCAGGGGGGCCCGGGACAATGAGCAGTTCTTC.

The gene calls are TRBV27 and TRBJ2-1; 14 bases are shared with TRBD2. The ends lost 3 bases at V and 7 bases at J; junction bases unmatched: 8. From germline, CDR1 is MNHEY and CDR2 SMNVEV (reference sequence). CDR3 size: 17 residues. DNA for the CDR3: TGTGCCAGCAGTTTCAAACCGGGACTAGCGGGAGTAAATGAGCAGTTCTTC. This translates into CASSFKPGLAGVNEQFF.

This chain links TRBV19 with TRBJ2-7; 7 bases line up with TRBD1. The CDR3 runs to 13 residues. Germline CDR1 and CDR2: LNHDA and SQIVND (reference sequence). V shed 5 bases and J 1 base; nucleotides not matched to a gene: 2. The CDR3 region has the DNA TGTGCCAGTAGTGGGACAGATTCCTACGAGCAGTACTTC. This encodes CASSGTDSYEQYF. The full variable domain, its missing parts supplied by reference TRBV19 and TRBJ2-7, is DGGITQSPKYLFRKEGQNVTLSCEQNLNHDAMYWYRQDPGQGLRLIYYSQIVNDFQKGDIAEGYSVSREKKESFPLTVTSAQKNPTAFYLCASSGTDSYEQYFGPGTRLTVT.

The rearrangement joins TRBV4-2 to TRBJ1-3; TRBD1 is a possible D gene (5 bases). Trimming cost V 0 bases and J 2 bases, with 8 bases left between them. This CDR3 has 15 residues. The germline gives CDR1 LGHNA, CDR2 YNFKEQ. CDR3 sequence: CASSQDPRAGNTIYF. The CDR3, as DNA: TGTGCCAGCAGCCAAGATCCCAGGGCTGGAAACACCATATATTTT.

The V gene is TRBV18, the J gene TRBJ2-7; 8 bases match TRBD2. With 3 bases clipped from V and 3 bases from J, the junction kept 4 bases outside the gene matches. This CDR3 comprises 14 residues. Looked up from germline, CDR1 is KGHSH and CDR2 is LQKENI. This CDR3 reads CASSPGTSDYEQYF. The DNA of the CDR3 is TGTGCCAGCTCACCTGGGACTAGTGACTACGAGCAGTACTTC.

This chain joins TRBV9 and TRBJ1-2; 9 bases map to TRBD1. The V gene end was trimmed by 4 bases and the J gene end by 6 bases; junction bases not matched to a gene: 4. Germline V gene lookup returns CDR1 SGDLS and CDR2 YYNGEE. CDR3 length: 13 amino acids. CDR3 nucleotide sequence: TGTGCCAGCAGCTCGGGACAGGGAGATGGCTACACCTTC. This sequence encodes CASSSGQGDGYTF.

The V gene is TRBV5-8, the J gene TRBJ2-7, with 9 bases aligning to TRBD2. V was pared by 2 bases and J by 3 bases, with 9 bases of the junction left unmatched. The length of the CDR3 is 16 residues. Per germline, CDR1 SGHTS and CDR2 YDEGEE. The CDR3 DNA is TGTGCCAGCAGCTTACCAGGGACTAGCAGCGACTACGAGCAGTACTTC. Protein product: CASSLPGTSSDYEQYF.

The chain has TRBV7-8 and TRBJ1-5; D unresolved. The CDR3 length is 13 residues. Germline CDR1 SGHVS, CDR2 FQNEAQ. Trimming removed 5 bases at V and 0 bases at J, with 5 bases between. The DNA of the CDR3 is TGTGCCAGCAGCAGACATAGCAATCAGCCCCAGCATTTT. As protein: CASSRHSNQPQHF.

CDR3 sequence reads: CASTQGQGKAYEQYF. For the CDR3, the DNA is TGCGCCAGCACCCAGGGACAGGGAAAGGCCTACGAGCAGTACTTC. V usage is TRBV5-1 and J usage is TRBJ2-7, with 9 bases matching TRBD1. The V segment lost 6 bases and the J segment 2 bases; nucleotides outside the gene matches: 9. Germline V lookup: CDR1 SGHRS, CDR2 YFSETQ. The CDR3 length is 15 residues.

This chain joins TRBV28 and TRBJ2-1; 7 nucleotides align to TRBD2. Germline V gene data show CDR1 as MDHEN and CDR2 as SYDVKM. The CDR3 runs 14 residues. Trimming took 3 bases from V and 12 from J; bases not matched to a gene: 11. CDR3 nucleotides: TGTGCCAGCAGTTTTTCCGGGGGGTTATCGAGGCAGTTCTTC. This codes for CASSFSGGLSRQFF.

As regards this clone: The junction and the germline gene differ at one end; a read error may be behind it. V is TRBV18 and J is TRBJ1-1; 8 positions agree with TRBD1. This CDR3 spans 16 amino acids. Germline V gene lookup returns CDR1 KGHSH and CDR2 LQKENI. The CDR3 DNA reads as TGTGCCAGCTCCCCACAAGGACAGGGCAGGAACACTGAAGCTTTCTTT. This sequence encodes CASSPQGQGRNTEAFF.

The chain links TRBV7-2 to TRBJ2-3, with unresolved D. CDR3 length: 16 amino acids. CDR1 is SGHTA, CDR2 FQGNSA, per germline. The V end lost 1 base, the J end lost 2 bases, and 13 bases lay between the germline ends. This chain's CDR3 is CASSLGAAIHTDTQYF. The DNA of the CDR3 is TGTGCCAGCAGCTTAGGGGCAGCAATACACACAGATACGCAGTATTTT.

The chain couples TRBV20-1 to TRBJ2-1; 8 positions agree with TRBD2. This CDR3 has 16 residues. V lost 3 bases to trimming and J lost 0 bases; unmatched junction nucleotides: 7. Germline lookup yields CDR1 DFQATT and CDR2 SNEGSKA (reference sequence). DNA for the CDR3: TGCAGTGCTAGTATTAGCGGGATAAGCTCCTACAATGAGCAGTTCTTC. Amino acid sequence: CSASISGISSYNEQFF.

V is TRBV7-3 and J is TRBJ2-7; 9 bases are shared with TRBD2. The CDR3 loop spans 13 amino acids. Germline CDR1 reads SGHTA; CDR2 reads FQGTGA. V lost 4 bases and J lost 4; bases outside the gene matches: 2. The DNA of the CDR3 is TGTGCCAGCAGCTCAGGACTAGCGTACGAGCAGTACTTC. It encodes CASSSGLAYEQYF.